This T cell receptor (beta chain) was captured in a study of cytomegalovirus exposure and HLA in healthy donors. Study-level background: From some 180 million T cells, an earlier analysis saw 100 million to 140 million unique TCR beta sequences.

Broader study findings: Sequencing likely generated an artifact that appeared as a cluster of highly shared sequence variants. Indistinguishability led to the exclusion of some V segments, TRBV6-2 and TRBV6-3 included.

To note about this clone: Its antigen is as yet unknown.

Germline-derived CDR1 and CDR2 are SGHRS and YFSETQ. The CDR3 is 20 amino acids. Trimming at V came to 0 bases and at J to 8 bases, leaving 20 bases not matched to a gene. 13 Jbeta primers and 60 Vbeta primers were used for the PCR. Using immunoSEQ multiplex PCR, the repertoire was profiled, and TCRdb retains in-frame clones only, with some absent. The sample has a few hundred thousand clones, approximately 70% seen once. The rearrangement joins TRBV5-1 to TRBJ2-1; TRBD2 matches at 10 bases. The specimen sequenced was PBMCs. This TCR was recovered from a female donor in good health and CMV-seronegative. In DNA, the CDR3 is TGCGCCAGCAGCTTGGGGGAGTCGCTAGCGGGAGACCTACTGTCGGATGAGCAGTTCTTC. It specifies CASSLGESLAGDLLSDEQFF.